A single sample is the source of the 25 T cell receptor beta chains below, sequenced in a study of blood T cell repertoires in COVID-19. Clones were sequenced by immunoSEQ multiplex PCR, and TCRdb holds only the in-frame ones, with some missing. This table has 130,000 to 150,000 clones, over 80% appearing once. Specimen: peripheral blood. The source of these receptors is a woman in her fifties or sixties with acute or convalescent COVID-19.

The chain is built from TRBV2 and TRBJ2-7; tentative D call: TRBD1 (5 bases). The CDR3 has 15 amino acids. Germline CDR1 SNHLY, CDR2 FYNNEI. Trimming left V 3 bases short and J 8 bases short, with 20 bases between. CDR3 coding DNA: TGTGCCAGCAGTGAGCTGACGGACCCAAGGGGTCAGCAGTACTTC. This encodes CASSELTDPRGQQYF.

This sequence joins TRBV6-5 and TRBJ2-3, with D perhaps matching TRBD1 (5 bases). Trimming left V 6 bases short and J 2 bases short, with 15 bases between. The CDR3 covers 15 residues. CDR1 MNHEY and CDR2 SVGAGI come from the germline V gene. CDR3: CASRWTTLPTDTQYF. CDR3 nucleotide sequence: TGTGCCAGCAGGTGGACAACCCTCCCCACAGATACGCAGTATTTT.

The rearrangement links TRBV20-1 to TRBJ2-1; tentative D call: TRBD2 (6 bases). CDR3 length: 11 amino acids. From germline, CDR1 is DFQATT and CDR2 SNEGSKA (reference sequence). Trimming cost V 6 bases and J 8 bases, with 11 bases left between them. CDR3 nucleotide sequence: TGCAGTGCCGAGTGGGGGGATGAGCAGTTCTTC. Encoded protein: CSAEWGDEQFF.

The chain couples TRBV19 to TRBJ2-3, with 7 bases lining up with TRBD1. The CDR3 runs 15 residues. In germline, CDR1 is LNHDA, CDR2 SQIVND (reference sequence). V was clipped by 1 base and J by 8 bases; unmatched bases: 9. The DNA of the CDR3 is TGTGCCAGTAGTATAGTAACAGGGGTGACTGGTACGCAGTATTTT. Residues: CASSIVTGVTGTQYF.

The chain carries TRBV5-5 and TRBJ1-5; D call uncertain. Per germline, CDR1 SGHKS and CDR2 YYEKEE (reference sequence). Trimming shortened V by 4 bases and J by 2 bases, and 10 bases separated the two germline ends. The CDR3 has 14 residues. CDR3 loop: CASSLPGGNQPQHF. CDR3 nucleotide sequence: TGTGCCAGCAGCCTACCGGGAGGCAATCAGCCCCAGCATTTT. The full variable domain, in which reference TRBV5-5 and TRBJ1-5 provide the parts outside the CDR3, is DAGVTQSPTHLIKTRGQQVTLRCSPISGHKSVSWYQQVLGQGPQFIFQYYEKEERGRGNFPDRFSARQFPNYSSELNVNALLLGDSALYLCASSLPGGNQPQHFGDGTRLSIL.

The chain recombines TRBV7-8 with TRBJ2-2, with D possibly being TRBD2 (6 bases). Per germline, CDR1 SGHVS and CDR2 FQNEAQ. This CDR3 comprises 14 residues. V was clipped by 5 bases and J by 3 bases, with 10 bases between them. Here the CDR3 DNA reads TGTGCCAGCAGCAGGGGACTGTACACCGGGGAGCTGTTTTTT. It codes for CASSRGLYTGELFF. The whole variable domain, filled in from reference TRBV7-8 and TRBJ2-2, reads GAGVSQSPRYKVAKRGQDVALRCDPISGHVSLFWYQQALGQGPEFLTYFQNEAQLDKSGLPSDRFFAERPEGSVSTLKIQRTQQEDSAVYLCASSRGLYTGELFFGEGSRLTVL.

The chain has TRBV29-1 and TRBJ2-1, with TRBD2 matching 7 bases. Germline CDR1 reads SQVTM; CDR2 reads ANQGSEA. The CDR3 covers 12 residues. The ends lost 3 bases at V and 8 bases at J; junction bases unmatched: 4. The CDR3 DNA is TGCAGCGTTGAGACGGGAGGCCATGAGCAGTTCTTC. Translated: CSVETGGHEQFF.

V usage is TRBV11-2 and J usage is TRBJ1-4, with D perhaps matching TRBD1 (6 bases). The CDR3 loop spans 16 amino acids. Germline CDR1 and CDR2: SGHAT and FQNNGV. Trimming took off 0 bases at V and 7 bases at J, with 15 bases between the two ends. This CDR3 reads CASSLDSGGQGEKLFF. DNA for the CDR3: TGTGCCAGCAGCTTAGATTCGGGGGGCCAGGGTGAAAAACTGTTTTTT.

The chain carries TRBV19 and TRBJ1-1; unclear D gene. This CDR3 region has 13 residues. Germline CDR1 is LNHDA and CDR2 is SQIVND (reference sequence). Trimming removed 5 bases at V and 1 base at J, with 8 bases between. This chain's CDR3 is CASSVGGNTEAFF. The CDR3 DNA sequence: TGTGCCAGTAGTGTCGGCGGGAACACTGAAGCTTTCTTT. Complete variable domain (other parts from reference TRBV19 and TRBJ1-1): DGGITQSPKYLFRKEGQNVTLSCEQNLNHDAMYWYRQDPGQGLRLIYYSQIVNDFQKGDIAEGYSVSREKKESFPLTVTSAQKNPTAFYLCASSVGGNTEAFFGQGTRLTVV.

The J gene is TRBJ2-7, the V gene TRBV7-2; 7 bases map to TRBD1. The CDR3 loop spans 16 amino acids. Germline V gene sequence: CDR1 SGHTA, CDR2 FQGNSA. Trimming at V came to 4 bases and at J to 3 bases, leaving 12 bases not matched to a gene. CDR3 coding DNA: TGTGCCAGCAGCTGGCCCTTGAGACAGGGTCACTACGAGCAGTACTTC. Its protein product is CASSWPLRQGHYEQYF.

For the CDR3, the DNA is TGCAGCGTCAGCACAGGAAGATATGGCTACACCTTC. Translated: CSVSTGRYGYTF. The chain uses TRBV29-1 and TRBJ1-2; a weak D match, TRBD1 (5 bases). This CDR3 region has 12 residues. Trimming took 6 bases from V and 5 from J, leaving 13 bases between them. Germline-derived CDR1 and CDR2 are SQVTM and ANQGSEA.

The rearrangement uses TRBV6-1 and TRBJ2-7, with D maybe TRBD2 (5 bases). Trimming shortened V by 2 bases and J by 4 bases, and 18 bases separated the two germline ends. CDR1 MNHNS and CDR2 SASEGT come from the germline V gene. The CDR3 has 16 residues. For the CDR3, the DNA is TGTGCCAGCAGTGAAATAAGGGAGAGTGAGAGATACGAGCAGTACTTC. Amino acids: CASSEIRESERYEQYF.

The CDR3 sequence: CASSSPGTSGYNEQFF. DNA of the CDR3: TGTGCCAGCAGCTCCCCCGGGACTAGCGGATACAATGAGCAGTTCTTC. The chain links TRBV5-4 to TRBJ2-1, with 11 nucleotides matching TRBD2. Unmatched junction bases numbered 6, after V lost 3 bases and J lost 4 bases. CDR1 SGHNT and CDR2 YYREEE come from the germline V gene (reference sequence). The CDR3 has 16 amino acids.

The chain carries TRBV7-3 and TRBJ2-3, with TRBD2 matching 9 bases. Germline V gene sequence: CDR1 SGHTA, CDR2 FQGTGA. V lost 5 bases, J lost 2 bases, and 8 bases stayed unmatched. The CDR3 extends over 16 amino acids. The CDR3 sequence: CASSTRGTSNTDTQYF. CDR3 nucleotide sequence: TGTGCCAGCAGCACCCGCGGGACTAGCAACACAGATACGCAGTATTTT.

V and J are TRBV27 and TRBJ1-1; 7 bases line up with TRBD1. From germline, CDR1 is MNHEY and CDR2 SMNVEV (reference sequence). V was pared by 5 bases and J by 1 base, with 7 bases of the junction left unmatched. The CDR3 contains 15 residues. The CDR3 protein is CASSPQGQKNTEAFF. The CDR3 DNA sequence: TGTGCCAGCAGTCCGCAGGGACAGAAGAACACTGAAGCTTTCTTT.

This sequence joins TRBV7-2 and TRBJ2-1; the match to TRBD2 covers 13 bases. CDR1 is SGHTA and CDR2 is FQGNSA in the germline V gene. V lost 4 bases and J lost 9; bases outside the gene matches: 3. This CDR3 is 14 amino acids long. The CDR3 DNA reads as TGTGCCAGCAGCTGGACTAGCGGGGGTAGTGAGCAGTTCTTC. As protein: CASSWTSGGSEQFF.

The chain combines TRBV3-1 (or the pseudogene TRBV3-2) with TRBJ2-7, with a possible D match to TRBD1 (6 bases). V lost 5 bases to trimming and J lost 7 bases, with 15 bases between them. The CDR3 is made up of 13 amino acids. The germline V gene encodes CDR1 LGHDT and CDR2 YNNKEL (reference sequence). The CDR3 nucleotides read TGTGCCAGCAGCTTTCAGGGGCCTAGGGAGCAGTACTTC. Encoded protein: CASSFQGPREQYF.

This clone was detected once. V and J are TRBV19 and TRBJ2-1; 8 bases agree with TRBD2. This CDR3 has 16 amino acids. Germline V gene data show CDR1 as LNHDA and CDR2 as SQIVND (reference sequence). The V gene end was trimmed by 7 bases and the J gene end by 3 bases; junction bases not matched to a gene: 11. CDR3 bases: TGTGCCAGTAAGGTTCGGGAGGGGTCTCTCTACAATGAGCAGTTCTTC. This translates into CASKVREGSLYNEQFF.

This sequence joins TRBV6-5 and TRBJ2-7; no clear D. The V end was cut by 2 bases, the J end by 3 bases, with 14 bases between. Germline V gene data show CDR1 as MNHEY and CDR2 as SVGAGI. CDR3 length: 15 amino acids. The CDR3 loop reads CASSYGSESYYEQYF. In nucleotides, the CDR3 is TGTGCCAGCAGTTACGGTTCAGAATCTTACTACGAGCAGTACTTC.

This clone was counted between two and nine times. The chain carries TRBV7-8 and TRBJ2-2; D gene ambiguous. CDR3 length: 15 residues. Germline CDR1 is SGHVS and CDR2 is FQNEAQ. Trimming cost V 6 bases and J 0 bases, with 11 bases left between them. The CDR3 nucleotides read TGTGCCAGCAGGGCGGAGCGTACGAACACCGGGGAGCTGTTTTTT. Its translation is CASRAERTNTGELFF. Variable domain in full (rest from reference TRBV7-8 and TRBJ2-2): GAGVSQSPRYKVAKRGQDVALRCDPISGHVSLFWYQQALGQGPEFLTYFQNEAQLDKSGLPSDRFFAERPEGSVSTLKIQRTQQEDSAVYLCASRAERTNTGELFFGEGSRLTVL.

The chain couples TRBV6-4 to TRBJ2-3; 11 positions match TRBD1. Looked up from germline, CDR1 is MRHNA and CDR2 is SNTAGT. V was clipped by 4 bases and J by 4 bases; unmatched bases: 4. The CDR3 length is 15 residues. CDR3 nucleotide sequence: TGTGCCAGCAGTGTGGACAGGGGGCGCGCAGATACGCAGTATTTT. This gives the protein CASSVDRGRADTQYF.

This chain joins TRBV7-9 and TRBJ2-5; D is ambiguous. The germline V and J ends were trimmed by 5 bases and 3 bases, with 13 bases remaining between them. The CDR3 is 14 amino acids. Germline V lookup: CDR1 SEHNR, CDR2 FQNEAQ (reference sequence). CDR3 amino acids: CASSQRHYEETQYF. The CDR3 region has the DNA TGTGCCAGCAGCCAACGACATTATGAAGAGACCCAGTACTTC. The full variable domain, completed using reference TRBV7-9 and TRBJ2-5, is DTGVSQNPRHKITKRGQNVTFRCDPISEHNRLYWYRQTLGQGPEFLTYFQNEAQLEKSRLLSDRFSAERPKGSFSTLEIQRTEQGDSAMYLCASSQRHYEETQYFGPGTRLLVL.

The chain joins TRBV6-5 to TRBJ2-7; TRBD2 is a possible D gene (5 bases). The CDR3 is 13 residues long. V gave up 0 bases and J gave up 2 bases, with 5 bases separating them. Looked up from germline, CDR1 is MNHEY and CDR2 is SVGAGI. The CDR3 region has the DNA TGTGCCAGCAGTTACTCGGGAGCCTACGAGCAGTACTTC. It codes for CASSYSGAYEQYF.

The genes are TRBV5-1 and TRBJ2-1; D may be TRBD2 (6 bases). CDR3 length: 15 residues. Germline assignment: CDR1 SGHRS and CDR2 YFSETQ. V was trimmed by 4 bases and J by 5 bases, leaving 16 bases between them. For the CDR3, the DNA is TGCGCCAGCAGCGGTTCCGCGGGACTCCACAATGAGCAGTTCTTC. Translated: CASSGSAGLHNEQFF.

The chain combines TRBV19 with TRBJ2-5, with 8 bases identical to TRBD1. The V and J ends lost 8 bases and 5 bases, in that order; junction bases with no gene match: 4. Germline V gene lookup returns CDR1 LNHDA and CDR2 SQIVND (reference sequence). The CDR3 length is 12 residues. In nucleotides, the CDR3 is TGTGCCAGTGGACAGGGTAGCGAGACCCAGTACTTC. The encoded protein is CASGQGSETQYF.